This record looks at one T cell receptor beta chain sequence and its context. The antigen is undetermined. This entry belongs to a study of cytomegalovirus exposure and HLA in healthy donors. Background on the study: Roughly 180 million T cells yielded some 120 million unique TCR beta sequences in earlier analysis.

Trimming shortened V by 2 bases and J by 3 bases, and 10 bases separated the two germline ends. The length of the CDR3 is 14 residues. Germline V gives CDR1 MNHNS, CDR2 SASEGT. Study-level points and caveats: Reportedly, fewer N-insertions than the roughly 600-donor mean appeared in an Asian-associated ancestry cluster in a later analysis.

The PCR used 60 Vbeta and 13 Jbeta primers. Method: immunoSEQ multiplex PCR; TCRdb's copy keeps in-frame clones and lacks some. The table lists approximately 100,000 clones, 75% of them singletons. The rearrangement uses TRBV6-1 and TRBJ1-1; maybe TRBD1 (5 bases). This TCR was recovered from a man aged 50 to 59 in good health and CMV-seronegative. Specimen: PBMCs. CDR3: CASSEPGLYTEAFF. The CDR3, as DNA: TGTGCCAGCAGTGAACCAGGGTTGTACACTGAAGCTTTCTTT.